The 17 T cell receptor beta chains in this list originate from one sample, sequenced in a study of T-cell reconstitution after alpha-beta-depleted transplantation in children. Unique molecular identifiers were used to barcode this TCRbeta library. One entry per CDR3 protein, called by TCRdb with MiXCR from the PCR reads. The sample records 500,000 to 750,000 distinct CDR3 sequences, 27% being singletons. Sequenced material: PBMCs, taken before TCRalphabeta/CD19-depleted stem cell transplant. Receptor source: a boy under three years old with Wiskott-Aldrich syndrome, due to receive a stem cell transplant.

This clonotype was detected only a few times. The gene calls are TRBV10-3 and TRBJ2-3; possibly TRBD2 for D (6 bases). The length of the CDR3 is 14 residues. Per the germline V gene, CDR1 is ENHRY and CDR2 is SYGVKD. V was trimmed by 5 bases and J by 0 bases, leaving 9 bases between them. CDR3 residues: CAISQGRSTDTQYF. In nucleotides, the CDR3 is TGTGCCATCAGTCAAGGGAGGAGCACAGATACGCAGTATTTT.

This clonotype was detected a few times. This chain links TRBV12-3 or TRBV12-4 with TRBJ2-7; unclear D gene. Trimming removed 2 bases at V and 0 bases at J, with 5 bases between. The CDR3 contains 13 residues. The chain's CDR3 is CASSLRLSYEQYF. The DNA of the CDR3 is TGTGCCAGCAGTTTAAGACTCTCCTACGAGCAGTACTTC.

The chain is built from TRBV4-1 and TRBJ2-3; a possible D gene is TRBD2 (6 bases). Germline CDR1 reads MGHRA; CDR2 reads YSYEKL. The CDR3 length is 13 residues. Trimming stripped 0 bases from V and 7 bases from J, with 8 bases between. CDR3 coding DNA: TGCGCCAGCAGCCAAGACCGGGGGAATACGCAGTATTTT. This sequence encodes CASSQDRGNTQYF.

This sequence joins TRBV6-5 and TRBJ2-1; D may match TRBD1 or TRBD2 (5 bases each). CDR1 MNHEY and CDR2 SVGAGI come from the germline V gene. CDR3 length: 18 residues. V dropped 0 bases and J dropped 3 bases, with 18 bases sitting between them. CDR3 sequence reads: CASSYSGTQGPLYNEQFF. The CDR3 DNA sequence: TGTGCCAGCAGTTACTCCGGCACCCAGGGACCGCTCTACAATGAGCAGTTCTTC.

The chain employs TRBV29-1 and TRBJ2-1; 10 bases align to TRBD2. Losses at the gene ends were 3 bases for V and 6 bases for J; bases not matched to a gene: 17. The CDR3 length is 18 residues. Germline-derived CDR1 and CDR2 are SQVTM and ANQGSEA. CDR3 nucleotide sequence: TGCAGCGTTGACCCTAAGCTAGCGGGAGATCGTAGGCCCAATGAGCAGTTCTTC. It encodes CSVDPKLAGDRRPNEQFF.

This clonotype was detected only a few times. CDR3 DNA sequence: TGTGCCTATGGAAGGGAAGGGAGGAATGAGCAGTTCTTC. Translating it yields CAYGREGRNEQFF. V and J are TRBV30 and TRBJ2-1; perhaps TRBD2 as D (6 bases). Trimming cost V 7 bases and J 7 bases, with 17 bases left between them. The V gene's germline CDR1 is GTSNPN and CDR2 SVGIG (reference sequence). This CDR3 is built from 13 residues.

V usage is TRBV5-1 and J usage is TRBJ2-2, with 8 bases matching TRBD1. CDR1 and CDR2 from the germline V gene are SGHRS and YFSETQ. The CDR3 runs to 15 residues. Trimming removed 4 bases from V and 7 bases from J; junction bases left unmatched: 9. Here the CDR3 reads CASSPRTGKVGELFF. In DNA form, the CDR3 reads TGCGCCAGCAGCCCTAGGACAGGGAAGGTCGGGGAGCTGTTTTTT. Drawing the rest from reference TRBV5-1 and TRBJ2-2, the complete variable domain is KAGVTQTPRYLIKTRGQQVTLSCSPISGHRSVSWYQQTPGQGLQFLFEYFSETQRNKGNFPGRFSGRQFSNSRSEMNVSTLELGDSALYLCASSPRTGKVGELFFGEGSRLTVL.

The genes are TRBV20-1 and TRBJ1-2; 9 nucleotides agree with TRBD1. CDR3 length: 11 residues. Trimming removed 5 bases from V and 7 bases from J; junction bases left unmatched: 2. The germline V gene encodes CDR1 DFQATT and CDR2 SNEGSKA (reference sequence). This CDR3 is CSAGTGLGYTF. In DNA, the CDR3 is TGCAGTGCTGGGACAGGGCTTGGCTACACCTTC.

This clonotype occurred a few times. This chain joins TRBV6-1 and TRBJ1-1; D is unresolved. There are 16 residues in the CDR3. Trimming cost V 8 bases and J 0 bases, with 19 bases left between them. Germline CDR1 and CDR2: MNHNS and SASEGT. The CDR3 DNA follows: TGTGCCAGCGGATTAGCAGAGCTGCCTGTGAACACTGAAGCTTTCTTT. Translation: CASGLAELPVNTEAFF.

In DNA, the CDR3 is TGTGCCAGCGGATGGTTCCAGGGGGTTGGGACAGATACGCAGTATTTT. This codes for CASGWFQGVGTDTQYF. The gene calls are TRBV28 and TRBJ2-3; 7 bases match TRBD1. From germline, CDR1 is MDHEN and CDR2 SYDVKM. With V trimmed by 8 bases and J by 3 bases, 14 bases remained unmatched. The CDR3 runs to 16 residues.

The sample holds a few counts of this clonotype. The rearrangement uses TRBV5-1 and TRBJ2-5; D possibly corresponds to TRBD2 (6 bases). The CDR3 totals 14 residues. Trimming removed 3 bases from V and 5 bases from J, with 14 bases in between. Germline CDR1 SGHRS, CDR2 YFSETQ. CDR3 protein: CASSSTGGRETQYF. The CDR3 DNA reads TGCGCCAGCAGCTCCACCGGGGGTAGGGAGACCCAGTACTTC.

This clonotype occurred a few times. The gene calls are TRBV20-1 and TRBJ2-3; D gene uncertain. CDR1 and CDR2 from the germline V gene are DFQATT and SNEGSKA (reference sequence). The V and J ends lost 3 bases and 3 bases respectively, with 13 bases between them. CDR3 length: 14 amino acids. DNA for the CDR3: TGCAGTGCTAGCCATGCGTCAGCTACAGATACGCAGTATTTT. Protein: CSASHASATDTQYF.

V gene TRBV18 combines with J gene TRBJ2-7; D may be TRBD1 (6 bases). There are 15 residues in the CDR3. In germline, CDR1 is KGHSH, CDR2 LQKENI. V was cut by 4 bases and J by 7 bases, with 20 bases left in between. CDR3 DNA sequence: TGTGCCAGCTCACTCCGGGACACTCTTTGGGGTGAGCAGTACTTC. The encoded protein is CASSLRDTLWGEQYF.

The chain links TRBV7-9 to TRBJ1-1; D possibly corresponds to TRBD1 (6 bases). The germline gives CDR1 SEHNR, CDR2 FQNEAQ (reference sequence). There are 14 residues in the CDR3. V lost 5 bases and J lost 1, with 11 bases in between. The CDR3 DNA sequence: TGTGCCAGCAGCCCAACAGGGTGGAACACTGAAGCTTTCTTT. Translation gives CASSPTGWNTEAFF. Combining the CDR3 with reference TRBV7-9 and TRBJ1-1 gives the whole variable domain DTGVSQNPRHKITKRGQNVTFRCDPISEHNRLYWYRQTLGQGPEFLTYFQNEAQLEKSRLLSDRFSAERPKGSFSTLEIQRTEQGDSAMYLCASSPTGWNTEAFFGQGTRLTVV.

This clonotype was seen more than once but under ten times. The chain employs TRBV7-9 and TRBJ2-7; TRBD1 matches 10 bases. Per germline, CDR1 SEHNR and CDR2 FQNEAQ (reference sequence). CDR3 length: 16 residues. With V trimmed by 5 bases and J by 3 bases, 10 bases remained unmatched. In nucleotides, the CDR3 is TGTGCCAGCAGCCCCCCCCCGGACAGGGGGTTCTACGAGCAGTACTTC. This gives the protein CASSPPPDRGFYEQYF.

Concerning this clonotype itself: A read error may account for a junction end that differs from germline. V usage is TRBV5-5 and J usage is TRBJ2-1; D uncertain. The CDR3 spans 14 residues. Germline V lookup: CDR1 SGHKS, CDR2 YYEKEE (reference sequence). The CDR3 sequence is CDSSQRENYNEQFF. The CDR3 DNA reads TGTGACAGCAGCCAAAGAGAAAACTACAATGAGCAGTTCTTC.

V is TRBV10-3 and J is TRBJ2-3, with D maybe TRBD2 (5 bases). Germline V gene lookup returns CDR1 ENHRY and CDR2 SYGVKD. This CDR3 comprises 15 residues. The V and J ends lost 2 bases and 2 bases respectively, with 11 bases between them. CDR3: CAISETRINTDTQYF. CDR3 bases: TGTGCCATCAGTGAGACTAGAATAAACACAGATACGCAGTATTTT.